These 5 T cell receptor beta chains were all obtained from the same sample, sequenced in a study of T cell clones after liver transplantation. Profiled with immunoSEQ multiplex PCR; TCRdb holds only in-frame clones, not every one. The sample holds about 75,000 clones, about 85% seen once. The sample here was CD4+ T cells from blood, taken around 50 months after liver transplant. These receptors were taken from a human patient who received a liver transplant. The graft donor may be the source of some T cells.

The sample holds a few counts of this clone. DNA for the CDR3: TGTGCCAGCAGCTTAGCTAATTCACCCCTCCACTTT. Protein product: CASSLANSPLHF. The rearrangement uses TRBV7-2 and TRBJ1-6; D gene ambiguous. CDR3 size: 12 residues. Germline CDR1 SGHTA, CDR2 FQGNSA. The V and J ends lost 0 bases and 6 bases respectively, with 0 bases between them.

The rearrangement links TRBV9 to TRBJ2-3; 8 bases align to TRBD1. This CDR3 contains 15 residues. Looked up from germline, CDR1 is SGDLS and CDR2 is YYNGEE. V lost 0 bases, J lost 1 base, and 1 base stayed unmatched. The CDR3 DNA reads as TGTGCCAGCAGCGTAGCCAGGGGGCGCACAGATACGCAGTATTTT. As protein: CASSVARGRTDTQYF.

The V call is TRBV6-5, the J call TRBJ2-1; no clear D gene. Trimming removed 6 bases at V and 6 bases at J, with 18 bases between. CDR3 length: 15 residues. The germline gives CDR1 MNHEY, CDR2 SVGAGI. The CDR3 protein is CASSRSMGLTNEQFF. CDR3 sequence (DNA): TGTGCCAGCAGCCGAAGTATGGGCCTGACCAATGAGCAGTTCTTC.

This rearrangement joins TRBV5-8 to TRBJ1-1; no firm D call. CDR1 is SGHTS and CDR2 is YDEGEE in the germline V gene. V lost 0 bases and J 4 bases, leaving 4 bases between the germline ends. This CDR3 is 12 amino acids long. The CDR3 DNA reads as TGTGCCAGCAGCTTGGTAGCCACTGAAGCTTTCTTT. Translation gives CASSLVATEAFF.

V and J are TRBV5-1 and TRBJ1-1, with D hard to call. The CDR3 spans 13 residues. CDR1 SGHRS and CDR2 YFSETQ come from the germline V gene. Trimming removed 0 bases from V and 4 bases from J, with 7 bases in between. Here the CDR3 DNA reads TGCGCCAGCAGCTTGGGGGGTGGCACTGAAGCTTTCTTT. Translating gives CASSLGGGTEAFF.